This T cell receptor (beta chain) comes out of a study of blood T cell repertoires in COVID-19. At the level of the study: The United States, Italy and Spain provided the acute and convalescent COVID-19 samples. PBMCs, B-cell-depleted T cells, or T cells were the source of the cDNA or gDNA that made up the material.

In the source study's methods: Amplified reference gene primers provided the basis for estimating nucleated cell counts. TCRdb's copy holds only in-frame clones and misses some; the assay was immunoSEQ multiplex PCR. The V and J calls and clone size were taken over from that table, and D and trimming were inferred from the DNA. In the table there are 200,000 to 250,000 clones, around 90% of which are singletons. The V gene end was trimmed by 3 bases and the J gene end by 7 bases; junction bases not matched to a gene: 11. From germline, CDR1 is SGHRS and CDR2 YFSETQ. The CDR3 consists of 16 residues. The clonotype originates from a woman in her seventies with active or convalescent COVID-19. The chain is built from TRBV5-1 and TRBJ2-1; 9 bases match TRBD1. The sample consisted of peripheral blood. CDR3 loop: CASSWGQGQKANEQFF. For the CDR3, the DNA is TGCGCCAGCAGCTGGGGACAGGGTCAAAAGGCGAATGAGCAGTTCTTC.